The sequence of this T cell receptor beta chain was determined in a study of CD8+ T cells in alopecia areata (dated by TCRdb to the late 2010s). Background on the whole study: The treated patients, all with moderate-to-severe alopecia areata, were enrolled in an open-label pilot trial of oral tofacitinib given at 5 to 10 mg twice daily. Patients received tofacitinib for 6 to 18 months and were then followed off drug for 6 months to check for delayed response and recurrence. In treated patients, disease severity was measured using the SALT score, which gives the percentage of scalp surface area affected. In both human patients and the C3H/HeJ mouse model, the study applied high-throughput TCRbeta sequencing to look at T cell clonal expansion in alopecia areata. On the human side, TCRbeta sequencing was run on scalp tissue and on sorted CD4+ and CD8+ peripheral blood T cells from healthy controls and from alopecia areata patients with either patchy or totalis/universalis disease. Patients on tofacitinib were biopsied at baseline and after 4 and 24 weeks of treatment, and several of the patients also had a later scalp biopsy. Scalp clonality was compared among normal scalp (n=4), patchy alopecia areata scalp (n=8), and alopecia totalis/universalis scalp (n=8). RNA came from the PAXgene miRNA kit for fixed scalp, the miRNeasy kit for PBMCs, and the RNeasy kit for mouse skin. Amplification of TCRbeta CDR3 regions was done by immunoSEQ multiplex PCR using 35 Vbeta forward primers and 13 Jbeta reverse primers.

Here is what the overall study found, with its caveats: Because the treated cohort was small and had just a single nonresponder, larger studies are needed to establish links between baseline CD8+ expansion and response. Tofacitinib significantly lowered scalp clonality and the number of expanded CD8+ clones among the top 100 scalp clones. Scalp TCR repertoire analysis is complicated because resident alphabeta T cells in normal human skin are also sequenced, whereas mouse skin is dominated by gammadelta T cells. Compared with normal scalp, lesional scalp, particularly in alopecia totalis/universalis, had higher clonality and more expanded CD8+ clones, which suggests antigenic drive. Shared TCR sequences between patients were less evident than in mice, which may be partly attributable to HLA diversity in the patient population. Many expanded lesional clones persisted in scalp and blood during tofacitinib treatment, which may partly explain relapse after stopping treatment.

This clone showed up just a few times. There is no known antigen for this receptor. Base qualities are not recorded, but no much larger clone differs from it by a single base. The library was produced with the immunoSEQ multiplex PCR assay. For TCR sequencing, RNA was extracted from every sample and reverse transcribed into cDNA to serve as template. First-strand cDNA was synthesized using SuperScript III with a 2:1 mix of oligo-dT and random hexamers. A synthetic immune receptor repertoire was used to measure amplification bias, and any remaining bias was corrected computationally. Per the authors' processing: Raw reads were preprocessed for error removal, and CDR3 was defined according to IMGT conventions as running from the conserved cysteine to phenylalanine. Clonality was computed as 1 minus the Shannon entropy, with the entropy normalized by log2 of the number of productive unique TCRs. CD4 or CD8 identity of scalp clones was inferred by cross-referencing scalp TCRbeta sequences with sorted blood CD4 and CD8 repertoires. TCRdb carries this immuneACCESS record with in-frame sequences only. Its versions omit some clonotypes, under half of them owing to an unresolved V gene in the studies checked, with the rest unexplained. Clone size and V and J calls were adopted from that table, with D and trimming inferred from the DNA. This sample lists 150,000 to 200,000 clones; less than 70% were detected once. The ten largest clones take up about 14% of the sample.

V gives up 2 bases and J gives up 4 bases, and the segment between their germline ends measures 11 bases. For CDR1 and CDR2, the germline V gene (reference sequence) lists GTSNPN and SVGIG. Including cysteine and phenylalanine, the CDR3 has 13 amino acids. Just CDR3 DNA is preserved here, 39 bases in frame from base 1. The intended sense of this specimen's time point label: roughly 24 weeks on oral tofacitinib. The treatment or condition label on this specimen signifies: oral pan-JAK inhibitor, 5-10 mg twice daily. Peripheral blood and lesional scalp punch biopsies were obtained from patients with alopecia areata. PBMCs were isolated by density centrifugation and stained for CD3, CD4 and CD8, after which CD4+ and CD8+ T cells were sorted on a FACSAria.

The material was CD4+ T cells sorted from blood, obtained at week 24, from a patient treated with tofacitinib. The sequence was collected from a human donor with alopecia areata. The V gene is TRBV30 and the J gene is TRBJ1-2; TRBD1 is a weak D gene call, 5 bases matching. The CDR3 reads CAWSRDSSYGYTF. The DNA sequence is TGTGCCTGGAGTCGAGACAGCTCCTATGGCTACACCTTC.